This TCR beta chain was sequenced in a study of blood T cell repertoires in COVID-19. The V gene lost 7 bases and the J gene lost 0 bases, with 15 bases spanning the gap. This CDR3 is 15 amino acids long. Germline CDR1 reads SGHNT; CDR2 reads YYREEE (reference sequence). Assay used: immunoSEQ multiplex PCR; TCRdb lists only in-frame clones, some missing. The sample lists under 200,000 clones; approximately 83% were seen once. The chain joins TRBV5-4 to TRBJ2-3, with TRBD1 as a possible D gene (7 bases). Sequenced sample: peripheral blood. This receptor was identified in a human donor in a cohort sampled during active COVID-19. The CDR3 nucleotides read TGTGCCAGCCGTCAGGGGGGAACTAGCACAGATACGCAGTATTTT. Its translation is CASRQGGTSTDTQYF.